This T cell receptor beta chain was documented in a study of T-cell memory formation after mild COVID-19. In its sample, this clonotype was seen a few times. One entry per CDR3 protein results from TCRdb running MiXCR on the 5' RACE reads. The sample yields more than 400,000 distinct CDR3 sequences, 15% to 20% seen once. This CDR3 region has 17 residues. The sequencing input was PBMCs or a T cell subset sorted from them (not recorded which). This TCR derives from an adult woman who had mild COVID-19 (a few samples of this study predate the infection). Cell type and time point are not known. The rearrangement joins TRBV21-1 to TRBJ1-6; the listed D gene, TRBD1, was not tested against the DNA. TRBV21-1 is a known pseudogene. The CDR3 DNA sequence: TGTGCCAGCATCATCAGTCACTTCACAGGCGGAAGTTCACCCCTCCACTTT. It translates to CASIISHFTGGSSPLHF.